Sequencing of this T cell receptor (beta chain) was carried out in a study of blood T cell repertoires in COVID-19 (dated by TCRdb to about 2020). The study in broad terms: Samples from collaborators originated in the United States, Italy and Spain and spanned both the acute and convalescent phases of COVID-19. The material from the prospective study consisted of cDNA or gDNA derived from T cells, B-cell-depleted T cells, or PBMCs. Subjects who had been exposed to COVID-19, were actively infected with it, or had recovered from it provided the deeply sampled blood TCRbeta repertoires that made up the dataset. A freely available public database, intended as a resource for researchers studying the immune response to SARS-CoV-2, is where the repertoires were released. Samples came from the ongoing ImmuneRACE study (first 160 participants) plus 1,254 subjects from 6 global collaborators. Nearly every sample came with metadata listing a de-identified subject ID, COVID-19 status, age in years and sex. Where available, HLA class I and class II types were obtained from metadata supplied by the sample provider rather than from assay-based typing.

The investigation overall reported the following: The amount of clinical and demographic metadata varied by source and participant and was provided uncurated.

Germline trimming amounts to 4 bases on V and 3 bases on J, with 7 as the count of junction bases outside the gene matches. The CDR3 holds 16 amino acids from the cysteine to the phenylalanine. The entry retains the CDR3 DNA only, 48 bases that are in frame from base 1. Based on the germline V gene, the CDR1 and CDR2 sequences are SGHVS and FQNEAQ. This clone was seen once. There is no known antigen for this receptor. No base-level quality is on record; no much larger clone is a single base apart. TCRbeta CDR3 regions were amplified from genomic DNA by means of the immunoSEQ Assay, a bias-controlled multiplex PCR. Concerning the study's data processing: Nucleated cell counts per sample were estimated from amplification of reference gene primers within the assay. Sequence reads were collapsed and filtered to measure the absolute abundance of every unique TCRbeta CDR3 rearrangement. Productive Simpson clonality was computed per sample as the square root of Simpson's diversity index over productive rearrangements. TCRdb provides this immuneACCESS table in a form limited to in-frame rearrangements. Some clones are lacking; in checked studies, under half of them reflect an unresolved V gene, and why the rest are absent is not known. The D gene and trimming were derived from the DNA, and the V and J assignments and clone size from that table. The sample records about 220,000 clones, 85% of which are singletons. Under 2.5% of the sample comes from the top ten.

In Seattle, one collaborating source enrolled patients while the infection was active and tracked those patients longitudinally over the course of disease. The collaborating institutions used their own protocols to collect whole blood in K2EDTA tubes. For TCRbeta analysis, collaborators shipped samples in one of three forms: frozen whole blood, isolated PBMCs, or DNA extracted from either of those sample types. The sequence was collected from a woman in her 70s with COVID-19, enrolled during active disease. The chain links TRBV7-8 with TRBJ1-3; TRBD1 lines up with 9 middle nucleotides. Sequencing was carried out using peripheral blood. CDR3 region: CASSSLGTGFGNTIYF. The DNA sequence is as follows: TGTGCCAGCAGCTCACTCGGGACAGGGTTTGGAAACACCATATATTTT. Reference TRBV7-8 and TRBJ1-3 genes cover what lies past the CDR3, so the full variable domain is GAGVSQSPRYKVAKRGQDVALRCDPISGHVSLFWYQQALGQGPEFLTYFQNEAQLDKSGLPSDRFFAERPEGSVSTLKIQRTQQEDSAVYLCASSSLGTGFGNTIYFGEGSWLTVV.